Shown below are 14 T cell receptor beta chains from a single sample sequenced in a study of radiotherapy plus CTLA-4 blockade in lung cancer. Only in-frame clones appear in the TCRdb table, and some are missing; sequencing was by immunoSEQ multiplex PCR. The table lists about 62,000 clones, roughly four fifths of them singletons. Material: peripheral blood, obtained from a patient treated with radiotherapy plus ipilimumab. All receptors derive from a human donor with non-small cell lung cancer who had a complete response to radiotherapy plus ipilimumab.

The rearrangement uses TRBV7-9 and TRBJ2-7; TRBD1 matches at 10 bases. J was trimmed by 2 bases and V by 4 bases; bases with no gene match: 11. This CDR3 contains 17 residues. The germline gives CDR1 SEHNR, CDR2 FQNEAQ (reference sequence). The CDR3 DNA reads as TGTGCCAGCAGCTGGGGACAGGGGAAGTTCGGGCCCTACGAGCAGTACTTC. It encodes CASSWGQGKFGPYEQYF.

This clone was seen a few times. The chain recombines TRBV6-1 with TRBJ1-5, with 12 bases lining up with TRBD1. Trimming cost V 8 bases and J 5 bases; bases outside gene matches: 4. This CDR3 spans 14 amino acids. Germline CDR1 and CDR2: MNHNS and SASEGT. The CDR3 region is CASRRDRGHQPQHF. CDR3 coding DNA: TGTGCCAGCCGAAGGGACAGGGGGCATCAGCCCCAGCATTTT.

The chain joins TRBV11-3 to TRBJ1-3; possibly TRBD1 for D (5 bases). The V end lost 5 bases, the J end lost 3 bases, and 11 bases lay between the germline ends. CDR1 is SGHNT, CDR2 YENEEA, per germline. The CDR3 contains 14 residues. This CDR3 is CASSLRQIGNTIYF. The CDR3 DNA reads TGTGCCAGCAGCCTCCGACAGATTGGAAACACCATATATTTT.

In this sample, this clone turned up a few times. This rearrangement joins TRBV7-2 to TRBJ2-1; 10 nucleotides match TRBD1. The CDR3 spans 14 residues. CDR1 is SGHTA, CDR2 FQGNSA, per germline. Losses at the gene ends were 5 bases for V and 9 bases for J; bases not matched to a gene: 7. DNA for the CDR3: TGTGCCAGCAGCCTTAGACAGGGGGCAGGTGAGCAGTTCTTC. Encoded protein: CASSLRQGAGEQFF.

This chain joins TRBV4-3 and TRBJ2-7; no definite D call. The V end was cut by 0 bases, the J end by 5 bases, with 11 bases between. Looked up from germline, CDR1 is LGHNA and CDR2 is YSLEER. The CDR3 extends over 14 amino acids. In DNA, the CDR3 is TGCGCCAGCAGCCAAGATGTCACAGTGAACGAGCAGTACTTC. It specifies CASSQDVTVNEQYF.

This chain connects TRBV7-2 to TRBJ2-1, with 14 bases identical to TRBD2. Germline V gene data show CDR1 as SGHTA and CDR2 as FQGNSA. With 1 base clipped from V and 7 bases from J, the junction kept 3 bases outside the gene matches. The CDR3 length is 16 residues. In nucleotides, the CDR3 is TGTGCCAGCAGCTTAGGACTAGCGGGAGGGGATAATGAGCAGTTCTTC. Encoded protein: CASSLGLAGGDNEQFF.

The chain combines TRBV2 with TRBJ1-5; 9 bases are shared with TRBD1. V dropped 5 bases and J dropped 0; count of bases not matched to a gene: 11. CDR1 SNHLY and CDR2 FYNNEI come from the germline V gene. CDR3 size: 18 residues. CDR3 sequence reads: CASSRGQGRGYSNQPQHF. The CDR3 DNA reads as TGTGCCAGCAGTCGTGGACAGGGGCGGGGGTATAGCAATCAGCCCCAGCATTTT.

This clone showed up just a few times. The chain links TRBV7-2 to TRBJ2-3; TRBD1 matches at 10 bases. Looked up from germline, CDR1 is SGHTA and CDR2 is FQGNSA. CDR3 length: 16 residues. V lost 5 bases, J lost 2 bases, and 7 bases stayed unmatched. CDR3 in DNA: TGTGCCAGCAGCGGCCGGGACAGGGGTCCCACAGATACGCAGTATTTT. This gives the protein CASSGRDRGPTDTQYF.

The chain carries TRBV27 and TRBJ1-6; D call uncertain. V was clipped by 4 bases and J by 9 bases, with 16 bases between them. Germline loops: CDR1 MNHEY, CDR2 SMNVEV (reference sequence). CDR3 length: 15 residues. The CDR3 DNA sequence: TGTGCCAGCAGTTCCAACCCGCCAGGTGGTTCACCCCTCCACTTT. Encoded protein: CASSSNPPGGSPLHF.

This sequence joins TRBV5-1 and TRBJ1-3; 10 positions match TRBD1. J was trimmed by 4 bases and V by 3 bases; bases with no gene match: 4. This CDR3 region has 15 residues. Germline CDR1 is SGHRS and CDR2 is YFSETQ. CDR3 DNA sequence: TGCGCCAGCAGCTCGGGGACAGGGGTCGGAAACACCATATATTTT. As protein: CASSSGTGVGNTIYF.

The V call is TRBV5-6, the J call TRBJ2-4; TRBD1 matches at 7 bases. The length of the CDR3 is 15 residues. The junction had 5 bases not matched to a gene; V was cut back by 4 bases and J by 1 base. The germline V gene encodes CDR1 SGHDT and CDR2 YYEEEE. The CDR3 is CASSILGQAKNIQYF. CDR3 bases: TGTGCCAGCAGCATTTTGGGACAGGCCAAAAACATTCAGTACTTC.

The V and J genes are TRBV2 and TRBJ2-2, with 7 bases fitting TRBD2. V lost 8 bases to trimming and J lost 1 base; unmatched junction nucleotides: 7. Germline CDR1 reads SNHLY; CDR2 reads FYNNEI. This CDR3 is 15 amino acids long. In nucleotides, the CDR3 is TGTGCCAGCTGGGAGGGCGGGGGGAACACCGGGGAGCTGTTTTTT. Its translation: CASWEGGGNTGELFF.

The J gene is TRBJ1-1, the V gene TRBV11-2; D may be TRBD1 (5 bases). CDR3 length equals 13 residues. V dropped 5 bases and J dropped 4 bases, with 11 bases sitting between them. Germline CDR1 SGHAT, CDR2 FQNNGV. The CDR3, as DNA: TGTGCCAGCAGCCTTCAGGGTACCACTGAAGCTTTCTTT. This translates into CASSLQGTTEAFF.

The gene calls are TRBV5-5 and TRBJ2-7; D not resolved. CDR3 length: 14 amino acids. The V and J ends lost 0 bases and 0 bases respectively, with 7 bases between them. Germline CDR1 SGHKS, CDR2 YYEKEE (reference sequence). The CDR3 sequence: CASSLGPGSYEQYF. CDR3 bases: TGTGCCAGCAGCTTGGGGCCAGGCTCCTACGAGCAGTACTTC.